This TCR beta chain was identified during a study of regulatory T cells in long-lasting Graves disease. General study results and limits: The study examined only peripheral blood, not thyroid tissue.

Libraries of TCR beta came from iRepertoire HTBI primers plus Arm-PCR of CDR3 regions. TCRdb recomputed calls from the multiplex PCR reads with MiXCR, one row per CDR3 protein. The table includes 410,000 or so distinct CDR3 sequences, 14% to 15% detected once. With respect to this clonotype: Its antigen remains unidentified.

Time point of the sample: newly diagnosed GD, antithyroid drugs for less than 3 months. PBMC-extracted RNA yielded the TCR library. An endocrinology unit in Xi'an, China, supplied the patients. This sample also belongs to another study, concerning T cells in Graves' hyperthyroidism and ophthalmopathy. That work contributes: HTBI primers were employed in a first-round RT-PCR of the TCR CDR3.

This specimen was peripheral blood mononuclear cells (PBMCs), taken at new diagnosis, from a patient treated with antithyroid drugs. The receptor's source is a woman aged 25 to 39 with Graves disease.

The CDR3 DNA is TGTGCCAGCAGCGCCGGGACTAGAGTCCCGTACTTC. This sequence encodes CASSAGTRVPYF. The V call is TRBV7-9, the J call TRBJ2-4, with 8 positions matching TRBD2. The CDR3 has 12 residues. CDR1 SEHNR and CDR2 FQNEAQ come from the germline V gene (reference sequence). The ends lost 5 bases at V and 15 bases at J; junction bases unmatched: 9.